This TCR beta chain was observed in a study of T cells after somatic rescue of genetic block. Only in-frame clones appear in the TCRdb table, and some are missing; sequencing was by immunoSEQ multiplex PCR. The sample records about 68,000 clones, about 90% being singletons. This CDR3 is built from 14 residues. Losses at the gene ends were 5 bases for V and 6 bases for J; bases not matched to a gene: 7. Germline values: CDR1 SEHNR, CDR2 FQNEAQ (reference sequence). The sequence was obtained from a man aged 35 to 55. Sequencing input: peripheral blood mononuclear cells (PBMCs). The chain combines TRBV7-9 with TRBJ1-2; 9 bases align to TRBD1. DNA for the CDR3: TGTGCCAGCAGCGCCACAGGGGGCTATGATGGCTACACCTTC. Amino acid sequence: CASSATGGYDGYTF. Looking up the rest from reference TRBV7-9 and TRBJ1-2 gives the full variable domain: DTGVSQNPRHKITKRGQNVTFRCDPISEHNRLYWYRQTLGQGPEFLTYFQNEAQLEKSRLLSDRFSAERPKGSFSTLEIQRTEQGDSAMYLCASSATGGYDGYTFGSGTRLTVV.